The 2 T cell receptor beta chains reported below all come from one sample, sequenced in a study of spatial heterogeneity in lung cancer (dated by TCRdb to between 2018 and 2021). The library was obtained by 5' RACE. Data came from a NextSeq 500. TCRdb cleaned the public reads at Q25 with fastp, built clones with MiXCR and kept in-frame beta chains. Every CDR3 protein is listed once, alongside the most common genes and DNA of its rows. This sample comprises tens of thousands of distinct CDR3 sequences, around 8.9% of them detected only once. The ten most abundant clones make up under 2.5% of the sample. The time point label of this sample denotes: blood at routine non-recurrence follow-up after resection. The input for sequencing was PBMCs, taken at follow-up. These receptors were obtained from a female donor with early-stage non-small cell lung cancer.

As regards this clonotype: One base away lies a much larger clone, so this may be a sequencing read error. The chain combines TRBV27 with TRBJ2-1; D call uncertain. The CDR3 is 15 amino acids. V shed 3 bases and J shed 2 bases, with 11 bases lying between them. The germline CDR1 and CDR2 sequences are MNHEY and SMNVEV (reference sequence). CDR3 region: CASSFLAVPYNEQFF. CDR3 in DNA: TGTGCCAGCAGTTTTCTGGCGGTACCCTACAATGAGCAGTTCTTC.

V gene TRBV20-1 combines with J gene TRBJ1-2, with D unclear. The CDR3 consists of 13 residues. V lost 2 bases, J lost 2 bases, and 9 bases lay in between. The germline V gene encodes CDR1 DFQATT and CDR2 SNEGSKA (reference sequence). CDR3 bases: TGCAGTGCTAGAACAAGCGCAAACTATGGCTACACCTTC. This codes for CSARTSANYGYTF.